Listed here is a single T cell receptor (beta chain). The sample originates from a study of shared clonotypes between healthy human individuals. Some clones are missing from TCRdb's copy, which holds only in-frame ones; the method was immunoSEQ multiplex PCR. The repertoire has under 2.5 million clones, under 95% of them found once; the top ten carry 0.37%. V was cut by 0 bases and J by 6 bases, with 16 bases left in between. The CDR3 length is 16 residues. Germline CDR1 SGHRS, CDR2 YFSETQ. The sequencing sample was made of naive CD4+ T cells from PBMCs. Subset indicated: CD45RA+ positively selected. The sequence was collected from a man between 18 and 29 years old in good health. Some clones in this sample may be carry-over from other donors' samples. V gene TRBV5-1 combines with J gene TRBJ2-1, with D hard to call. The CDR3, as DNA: TGCGCCAGCAGCTTGGAGTGGGCCTTGACCTCCAATGAGCAGTTCTTC. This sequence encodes CASSLEWALTSNEQFF.